This entry concerns a single TCR beta chain. The data originate from a study of cytomegalovirus exposure and HLA in healthy donors. PCR amplification relied on 60 Vbeta primers (plus 13 Jbeta primers). TCRdb's copy holds only in-frame clones and misses some; the assay was immunoSEQ multiplex PCR. The data contain some 150,000 clones, more than 80% of them singletons. The CDR3 totals 16 residues. Germline CDR1 reads MNHEY; CDR2 reads SMNVEV (reference sequence). Trimming at V came to 1 base and at J to 5 bases, leaving 3 bases not matched to a gene. The chain joins TRBV27 to TRBJ2-2; TRBD2 agrees at 11 bases. Input material: PBMCs. The source of this sequence is a middle-aged woman in good health and CMV-seropositive. In nucleotides, the CDR3 is TGTGCCAGCAGTTTATTAGCGGGAGGGGGTACCGGGGAGCTGTTTTTT. Its protein product is CASSLLAGGGTGELFF.